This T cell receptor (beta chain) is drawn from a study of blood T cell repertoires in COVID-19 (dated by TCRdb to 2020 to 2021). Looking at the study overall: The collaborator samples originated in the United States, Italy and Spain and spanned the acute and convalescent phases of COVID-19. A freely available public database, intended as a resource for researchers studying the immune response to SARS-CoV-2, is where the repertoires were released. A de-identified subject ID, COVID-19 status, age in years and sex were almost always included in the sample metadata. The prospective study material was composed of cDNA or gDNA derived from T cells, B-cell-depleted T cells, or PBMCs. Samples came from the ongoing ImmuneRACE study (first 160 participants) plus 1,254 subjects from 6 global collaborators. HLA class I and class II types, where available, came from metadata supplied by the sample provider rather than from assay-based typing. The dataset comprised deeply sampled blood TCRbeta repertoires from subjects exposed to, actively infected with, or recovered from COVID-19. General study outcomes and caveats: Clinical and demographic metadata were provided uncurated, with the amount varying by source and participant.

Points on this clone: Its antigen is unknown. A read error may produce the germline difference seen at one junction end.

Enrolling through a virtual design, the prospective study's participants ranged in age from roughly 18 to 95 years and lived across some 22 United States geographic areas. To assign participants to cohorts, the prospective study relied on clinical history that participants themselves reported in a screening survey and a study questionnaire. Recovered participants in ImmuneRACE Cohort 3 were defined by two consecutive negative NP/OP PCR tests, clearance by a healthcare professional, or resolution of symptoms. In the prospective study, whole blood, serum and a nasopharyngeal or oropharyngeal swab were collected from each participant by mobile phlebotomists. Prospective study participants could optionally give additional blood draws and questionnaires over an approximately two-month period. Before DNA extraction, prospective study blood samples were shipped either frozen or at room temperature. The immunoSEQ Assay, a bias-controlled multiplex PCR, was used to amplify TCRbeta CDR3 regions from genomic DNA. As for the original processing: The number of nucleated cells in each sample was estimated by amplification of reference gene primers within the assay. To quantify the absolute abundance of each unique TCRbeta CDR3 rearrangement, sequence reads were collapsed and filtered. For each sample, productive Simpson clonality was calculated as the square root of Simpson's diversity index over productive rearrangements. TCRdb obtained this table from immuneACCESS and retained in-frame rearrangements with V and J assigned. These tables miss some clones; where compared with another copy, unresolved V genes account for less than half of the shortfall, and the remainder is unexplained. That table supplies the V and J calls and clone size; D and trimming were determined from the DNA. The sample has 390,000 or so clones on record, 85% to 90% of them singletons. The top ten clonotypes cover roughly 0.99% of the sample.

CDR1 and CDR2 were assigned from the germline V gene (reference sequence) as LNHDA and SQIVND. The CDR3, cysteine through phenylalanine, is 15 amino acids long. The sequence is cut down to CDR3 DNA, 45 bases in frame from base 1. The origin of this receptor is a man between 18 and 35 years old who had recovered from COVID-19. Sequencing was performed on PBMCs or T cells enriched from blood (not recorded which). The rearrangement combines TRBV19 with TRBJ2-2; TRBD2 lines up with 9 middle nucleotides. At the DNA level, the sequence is TGTGCCAGTAGAATAGCGGGAGTGGGAACCGGGGAGCTGTTTTTT. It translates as CASRIAGVGTGELFF.